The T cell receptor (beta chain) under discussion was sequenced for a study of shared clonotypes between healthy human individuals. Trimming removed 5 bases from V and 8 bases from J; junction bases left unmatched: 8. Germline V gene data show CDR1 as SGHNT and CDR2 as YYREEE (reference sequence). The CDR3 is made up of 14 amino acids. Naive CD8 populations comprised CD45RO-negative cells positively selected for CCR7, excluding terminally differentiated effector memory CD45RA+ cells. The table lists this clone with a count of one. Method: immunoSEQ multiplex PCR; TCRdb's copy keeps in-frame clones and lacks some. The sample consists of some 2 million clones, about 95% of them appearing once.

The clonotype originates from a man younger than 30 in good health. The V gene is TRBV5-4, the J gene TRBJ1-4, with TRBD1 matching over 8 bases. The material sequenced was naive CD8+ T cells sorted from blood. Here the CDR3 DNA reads TGTGCCAGCAGGGACGGACAGGGAGGGGAAAAACTGTTTTTT. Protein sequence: CASRDGQGGEKLFF. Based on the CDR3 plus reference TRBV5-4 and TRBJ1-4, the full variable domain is ETGVTQSPTHLIKTRGQQVTLRCSSQSGHNTVSWYQQALGQGPQFIFQYYREEENGRGNFPPRFSGLQFPNYSSELNVNALELDDSALYLCASRDGQGGEKLFFGSGTQLSVL.